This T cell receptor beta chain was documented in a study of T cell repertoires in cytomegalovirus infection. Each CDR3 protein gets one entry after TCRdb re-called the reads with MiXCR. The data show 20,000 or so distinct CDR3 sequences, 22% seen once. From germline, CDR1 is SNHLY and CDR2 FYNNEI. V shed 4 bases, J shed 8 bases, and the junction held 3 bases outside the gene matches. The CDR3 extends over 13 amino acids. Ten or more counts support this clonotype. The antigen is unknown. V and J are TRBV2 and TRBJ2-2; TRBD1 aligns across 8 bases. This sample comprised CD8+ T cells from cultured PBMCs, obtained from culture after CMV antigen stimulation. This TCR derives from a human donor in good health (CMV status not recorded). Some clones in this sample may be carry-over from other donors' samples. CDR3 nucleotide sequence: TGTGCCAGCAGTGCGACAGGGGTTGGGGAGCTGTTTTTT. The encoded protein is CASSATGVGELFF.